One T cell receptor beta chain is described in this entry. The target antigen is unknown. The source of the sample is a study of regulatory T cells in long-lasting Graves disease. Construction of the TCR beta libraries employed iRepertoire HTBI primers in conjunction with Arm-PCR of CDR3 regions. TCRdb used MiXCR to reprocess the multiplex PCR reads, holding one entry per CDR3 protein. The data hold 310,000 or so distinct CDR3 sequences, with 15% to 20% observed a single time. Time point specified: persistent/refractory GD, antithyroid drugs over 5 years with positive TRAb. RNA from PBMCs was the source of the TCR library. Blood from the periphery, around 9 milliliters in all, was drawn into EDTA tubes. Study-level points and caveats: Persistent Graves' patients showed less TCR diversity than newly diagnosed patients showed.

This receptor was obtained from a female donor with Graves disease. Material: peripheral blood mononuclear cells (PBMCs), obtained when the disease was refractory, from a patient treated with antithyroid drugs.

The CDR3: CASSLRFTGQKNTGELFF. The CDR3 DNA reads TGTGCCAGCAGCTTACGGTTCACTGGCCAGAAGAACACCGGGGAGCTGTTTTTT. The genes are TRBV7-2 and TRBJ2-2; D remains unclear. This CDR3 has 18 residues. Germline-derived CDR1 and CDR2 are SGHTA and FQGNSA. Deletions cut 2 bases from V and 1 base from J, with 17 bases between.